These T cell receptor beta chains were read from a single sample in a study of blood T cells in healthy people across ages. TCRdb recomputed calls from the 5' RACE reads with MiXCR, one row per CDR3 protein. The sample contains 850,000 to 1,000,000 distinct CDR3 sequences, 51% of which appear only once. Sequenced sample: blood. Source of these receptors: a woman aged 60-75 years in good health. CDR3s include the opening cysteine and the closing phenylalanine or tryptophan. The order of the fields is V gene, J gene, CDR3 protein.

TRBV3-1	TRBJ2-7	CASSPVVQDHEQYF
TRBV7-2	TRBJ1-2	CAGSLEAGAGYTF
TRBV10-3	TRBJ1-6	CAAWGGQGYAPLHF
TRBV29-1	TRBJ2-5	CSVEGGGRGETQYF
TRBV6-5	TRBJ2-3	CASRPLDRGGTDTQYF
TRBV28	TRBJ1-2	CASRATGGGGGYTF
TRBV14	TRBJ1-2	CASSQEAGYYGYTF
TRBV29-1	.	CSVASSTYEQYF
TRBV28	TRBJ1-2	CASSLQPQERGYTF
TRBV7-9	TRBJ2-3	CASSFQQTTTLSDTQYF
TRBV6-5	TRBJ2-1	CASSYGTIQFF
TRBV24-1	TRBJ2-5	CAVSRAGTQETQYF
TRBV7-9	TRBJ1-5	CASSLWPQPQHF
TRBV27	TRBJ2-5	CASSAGQGGRETQYF
TRBV20-1	TRBJ2-4	CSANGQGNNIQYF
TRBV4-1	TRBJ2-5	CASSRVIKETQYF
TRBV7-2	.	CASSPTGLADVYEQYF
TRBV6-6	TRBJ2-3	CASSYSTSGSLTDTQYF
TRBV12-3/TRBV12-4	TRBJ2-5	CASSVGTSLETQYF
TRBV20-1	TRBJ2-7	CSARAGTNEQYF
TRBV5-6	TRBJ2-1	CASSSGTPHNEQFF
TRBV15	TRBJ2-3	CPTSRDMRSTDTQYF
TRBV29-1	TRBJ2-1	CSSTIGSYNEQFF
TRBV7-9	TRBJ2-7	CASRKPGQGNYEQYF
TRBV7-2	TRBJ1-2	CASSPERVNYYGYTF
TRBV6-6	.	CASSYNGPEQYF
TRBV4-3	TRBJ2-4	CASSEGGENIQYF